The entry below describes one TCR beta chain. Sorting used thawed, overnight-rested PBMC stained with anti-CD3, a viability dye and GMM-loaded CD1B tetramer. The CD1B tetramers carried C32 glucose monomycolate purified from Rhodococcus equi. This sample is part of a study of T cells in tuberculosis. The germline CDR1 and CDR2 sequences are SGHRS and YFSETQ. The CDR3 length is 14 residues. The V end was cut by 0 bases, the J end by 1 base, with 7 bases between. The assay was immunoSEQ multiplex PCR, and TCRdb's table has in-frame clones only and misses some. The sample includes 85,000 to 90,000 clones, roughly 93% seen only once; the top ten take approximately 2%.

Material for sequencing was CD1b-GMM tetramer-negative cells sorted from PBMCs. The rearrangement links TRBV5-1 to TRBJ2-5; the D is unclear. This TCR derives from an adult woman with latent tuberculosis. The CDR3 loop is CASSLESFQETQYF. CDR3 in DNA: TGCGCCAGCAGCTTGGAAAGCTTCCAAGAGACCCAGTACTTC. The variable domain in full, with the rest retrieved from reference TRBV5-1 and TRBJ2-5, is KAGVTQTPRYLIKTRGQQVTLSCSPISGHRSVSWYQQTPGQGLQFLFEYFSETQRNKGNFPGRFSGRQFSNSRSEMNVSTLELGDSALYLCASSLESFQETQYFGPGTRLLVL.